This T cell receptor (beta chain) comes out of a study of shared clonotypes between healthy human individuals. Whole-study results and caveats: Naive subsets, compared against memory subsets, generally had larger estimated richness values.

A remark on this clone: Its target is not known.

Method: immunoSEQ multiplex PCR; TCRdb's copy keeps in-frame clones and lacks some. The profile shows around 2.5 million clones, 90% to 95% of them singletons. The CDR3 extends over 13 amino acids. Germline CDR1 LNHDA, CDR2 SQIVND (reference sequence). Trimming left V 6 bases short and J 3 bases short, with 12 bases between. The chain links TRBV19 to TRBJ2-7, with D hard to call. This TCR was sampled from a man in his late teens or twenties in good health. Some clones in this sample may be carry-over from other donors' samples. Input material: naive CD4+ T cells from PBMCs. Subset meaning: CD45RA+ positively selected. The CDR3, as DNA: TGTGCCAGTAGCCGACAAGCGTACTACGAGCAGTACTTC. Protein sequence: CASSRQAYYEQYF.